Each of the 27 T cell receptor beta chains below was sequenced from the same sample in a study of regulatory dendritic cells for organ transplantation. Produced via immunoSEQ multiplex PCR; TCRdb's table is partial and in-frame only. The data contain 30,000 to 40,000 clones, 70% to 90% of them singletons. The sequencing input was naive CD4+ T cells from blood. The sample's subset: CD45RA+ naive T cells. These TCRs come from a human donor in good health.

This clone was counted a single time. V is TRBV11-1 and J is TRBJ2-5; D is tentatively TRBD1 or TRBD2 (6 bases each). The CDR3 contains 15 residues. V shed 6 bases and J shed 5 bases, with 19 bases lying between them. Germline V lookup: CDR1 SGHAT, CDR2 FQDESV (reference sequence). CDR3 region: CASRGGQGRMETQYF. The CDR3 nucleotides are TGTGCCAGCAGAGGGGGGCAGGGGAGGATGGAGACCCAGTACTTC.

The DNA for the CDR3 is TGTGCCAGCAGCGACCATCCCGGGAGGGGAAGGGAGACCCAGTACTTC. Amino acid sequence: CASSDHPGRGRETQYF. The rearrangement links TRBV7-8 to TRBJ2-5, with TRBD2 matching 8 bases. The CDR3 is 16 residues long. Germline V CDR1 and CDR2: SGHVS, FQNEAQ. The trim removed 5 bases at V and 5 bases at J, leaving 13 bases unmatched. The full variable domain, completed using reference TRBV7-8 and TRBJ2-5, is GAGVSQSPRYKVAKRGQDVALRCDPISGHVSLFWYQQALGQGPEFLTYFQNEAQLDKSGLPSDRFFAERPEGSVSTLKIQRTQQEDSAVYLCASSDHPGRGRETQYFGPGTRLLVL.

The CDR3 loop reads CASSLTDKNYGYTF. CDR3 DNA sequence: TGTGCCAGCAGCTTGACAGACAAAAACTATGGCTACACCTTC. The rearrangement uses TRBV11-2 and TRBJ1-2; TRBD1 might be the D (5 bases). The V and J ends lost 3 bases and 2 bases respectively, with 10 bases between them. Germline V gene sequence: CDR1 SGHAT, CDR2 FQNNGV. This CDR3 region has 14 residues.

The chain combines TRBV4-2 with TRBJ1-2; 7 nucleotides agree with TRBD1. Germline CDR1 is LGHNA and CDR2 is YNFKEQ. There are 14 residues in the CDR3. V lost 4 bases to trimming and J lost 3 bases; unmatched junction nucleotides: 5. The CDR3 reads CASSRQGMDYGYTF. The CDR3 DNA is TGTGCCAGCAGCCGACAGGGCATGGACTATGGCTACACCTTC.

The rearrangement links TRBV11-3 to TRBJ2-2; D unclear. The germline V gene encodes CDR1 SGHNT and CDR2 YENEEA. V was clipped by 5 bases and J by 4 bases, with 8 bases between them. The CDR3 sequence is 13 residues long. The CDR3 here is CASSRYSTGELFF. For the CDR3, the DNA is TGTGCCAGCAGCAGGTACAGCACCGGGGAGCTGTTTTTT.

The chain combines TRBV28 with TRBJ2-1; 10 bases are a match to TRBD2. Per germline, CDR1 MDHEN and CDR2 SYDVKM. V trimming: 2 bases; J trimming: 9 bases; junction bases outside the gene matches: 4. CDR3 length: 14 residues. CDR3 coding DNA: TGTGCCAGCAGTTTACTAGCGGGAGTGAGTGAGCAGTTCTTC. It codes for CASSLLAGVSEQFF. The variable domain in full, with the rest retrieved from reference TRBV28 and TRBJ2-1, is DVKVTQSSRYLVKRTGEKVFLECVQDMDHENMFWYRQDPGLGLRLIYFSYDVKMKEKGDIPEGYSVSREKKERFSLILESASTNQTSMYLCASSLLAGVSEQFFGPGTRLTVL.

The CDR3 region has the DNA TGTGCCAGCGAGATAGCAGGGGGGCAGACCCAGTACTTC. Encoded protein: CASEIAGGQTQYF. J is TRBJ2-5 and V is TRBV18, with D possibly being TRBD1 (7 bases). V gave up 8 bases and J gave up 6 bases, with 16 bases separating them. Germline CDR1 is KGHSH and CDR2 is LQKENI. This CDR3 contains 13 residues.

This clone was seen only once. The chain carries TRBV28 and TRBJ2-5; perhaps TRBD2 as D (6 bases). The V end lost 0 bases, the J end lost 9 bases, and 8 bases lay between the germline ends. The CDR3 totals 12 residues. Germline V gene lookup returns CDR1 MDHEN and CDR2 SYDVKM. The CDR3 bases are TGTGCCAGCAGTTTATGGCGGGACCCCCAGTACTTC. Translation gives CASSLWRDPQYF.

The J gene is TRBJ1-5, the V gene TRBV19, with D unclear. The CDR3 covers 12 residues. V lost 2 bases to trimming and J lost 7 bases, with 6 bases between them. Per germline, CDR1 LNHDA and CDR2 SQIVND (reference sequence). CDR3 DNA sequence: TGTGCCAGTAGTATACTTGACCAGCCCCAGCATTTT. It translates to CASSILDQPQHF. The full variable domain, completed using reference TRBV19 and TRBJ1-5, is DGGITQSPKYLFRKEGQNVTLSCEQNLNHDAMYWYRQDPGQGLRLIYYSQIVNDFQKGDIAEGYSVSREKKESFPLTVTSAQKNPTAFYLCASSILDQPQHFGDGTRLSIL.

The V and J genes are TRBV27 and TRBJ2-7; 11 bases line up with TRBD2. The CDR3 runs 15 residues. Germline values: CDR1 MNHEY, CDR2 SMNVEV (reference sequence). V lost 6 bases to trimming and J lost 7 bases; unmatched junction nucleotides: 11. The CDR3 reads CASRFLAGGPGEQYF. The CDR3 DNA follows: TGTGCCAGCAGATTTTTAGCGGGAGGGCCGGGAGAGCAGTACTTC.

The V gene is TRBV15, the J gene TRBJ1-1; D gene ambiguous. The V and J ends lost 0 bases and 4 bases respectively, with 12 bases between them. The CDR3 totals 15 residues. The germline V gene encodes CDR1 LNHNV and CDR2 YYDKDF (reference sequence). The CDR3: CATSRDGVYFTEAFF. The DNA for the CDR3 is TGTGCCACCAGCAGAGACGGGGTCTACTTCACTGAAGCTTTCTTT.

CDR3 protein: CASSSGGGLDTQYF. The CDR3 nucleotides are TGTGCCAGCAGCTCAGGAGGCGGGCTGGATACGCAGTATTTT. The chain combines TRBV7-2 with TRBJ2-3; tentative D call: TRBD2 (5 bases). The V end lost 4 bases, the J end lost 6 bases, and 14 bases lay between the germline ends. The germline V gene has CDR1 SGHTA and CDR2 FQGNSA. The CDR3 has 14 residues.

This sequence joins TRBV7-9 and TRBJ2-1; D is ambiguous. The CDR3 contains 15 residues. Germline CDR1 SEHNR, CDR2 FQNEAQ (reference sequence). V was pared by 1 base and J by 5 bases, with 12 bases between. The CDR3 DNA reads TGTGCCAGCAGCTTAGTTGTGGGTCTCCACAATGAGCAGTTCTTC. Amino acid sequence: CASSLVVGLHNEQFF.

The CDR3 is CASSQDLSGHYGYTF. Here the CDR3 DNA reads TGTGCCAGCAGCCAAGATTTGTCAGGGCACTATGGCTACACCTTC. The rearrangement uses TRBV4-2 and TRBJ1-2; weak D call: TRBD1 (5 bases). The CDR3 has 15 amino acids. CDR1 and CDR2 from the germline V gene are LGHNA and YNFKEQ. V was pared by 0 bases and J by 3 bases, with 11 bases between.

This clone was observed a single time. The genes are TRBV7-9 and TRBJ1-1, with D unresolved. The CDR3 is 13 amino acids. Deletions cut 1 base from V and 8 bases from J, with 11 bases between. In germline, CDR1 is SEHNR, CDR2 FQNEAQ (reference sequence). The CDR3 DNA is TGTGCCAGCAGCTTAGTGGTTGGGTCCGAAGCTTTCTTT. It yields the protein CASSLVVGSEAFF.

This chain links TRBV29-1 with TRBJ1-2, with 9 bases lining up with TRBD1. Germline V CDR1 and CDR2: SQVTM, ANQGSEA. The CDR3 totals 17 residues. The V segment lost 4 bases and the J segment 0 bases; nucleotides outside the gene matches: 12. The CDR3 DNA reads TGCAGCGTTGCCCTTAAGTTGGACAGGGGAGCTAACTATGGCTACACCTTC. Protein product: CSVALKLDRGANYGYTF.

A single count supports this clone. This chain connects TRBV28 to TRBJ1-5, with 7 bases identical to TRBD1. The CDR3 covers 15 residues. The V segment lost 5 bases and the J segment 7 bases; nucleotides outside the gene matches: 11. Germline loops: CDR1 MDHEN, CDR2 SYDVKM. The CDR3 protein is CASSRGPGQLQPQHF. CDR3 in DNA: TGTGCCAGCAGTCGCGGCCCGGGACAGTTACAGCCCCAGCATTTT.

CDR3: CASSLVPSSYEQYF. The CDR3 DNA sequence: TGTGCCAGCAGCTTAGTTCCTAGCTCCTACGAGCAGTACTTC. This chain joins TRBV7-2 and TRBJ2-7; D call uncertain. CDR1 and CDR2 (germline): SGHTA, FQGNSA. The CDR3 consists of 14 residues. V shed 1 base and J shed 0 bases, with 7 bases lying between them.

In this sample, this clone turned up a few times. This sequence joins TRBV19 and TRBJ2-2, with 8 nucleotides matching TRBD1. CDR1 LNHDA and CDR2 SQIVND come from the germline V gene (reference sequence). This CDR3 has 18 residues. V shed 6 bases, J shed 0 bases, and the junction held 12 bases outside the gene matches. The CDR3 loop reads CASRGQGHVIANTGELFF. The CDR3 region has the DNA TGTGCCAGTAGAGGACAGGGACATGTTATCGCGAACACCGGGGAGCTGTTTTTT.

The chain is built from TRBV9 and TRBJ2-2; the match to TRBD2 covers 8 bases. The CDR3 is made up of 18 amino acids. The ends lost 0 bases at V and 7 bases at J; junction bases unmatched: 14. The germline V gene encodes CDR1 SGDLS and CDR2 YYNGEE. The CDR3 loop reads CASSVGLTSGRFVGELFF. CDR3 nucleotides: TGTGCCAGCAGCGTAGGCCTTACAAGCGGGAGATTCGTCGGGGAGCTGTTTTTT.

The genes are TRBV5-4 and TRBJ1-4; the D is unclear. Germline V gene sequence: CDR1 SGHNT, CDR2 YYREEE (reference sequence). V dropped 4 bases and J dropped 6 bases, with 16 bases sitting between them. The CDR3 totals 15 residues. CDR3 bases: TGTGCCAGCAGCCTATCGTTGGCGGGAGATGAAAAACTGTTTTTT. Encoded protein: CASSLSLAGDEKLFF.

This chain joins TRBV20-1 and TRBJ2-7; D gene unclear. Trimming left V 5 bases short and J 4 bases short, with 9 bases between. CDR1 and CDR2 from the germline V gene are DFQATT and SNEGSKA (reference sequence). The CDR3 runs to 11 residues. CDR3 in amino acids: CSASDQYEQYF. The CDR3 DNA sequence: TGCAGTGCTTCCGACCAGTACGAGCAGTACTTC.

The genes are TRBV6-5 and TRBJ2-7, with 9 bases matching TRBD1. Unmatched junction bases numbered 3, after V lost 5 bases and J lost 7 bases. The CDR3 consists of 12 residues. The V gene's germline CDR1 is MNHEY and CDR2 SVGAGI. The CDR3 DNA is TGTGCCAGCAGTCGGGGACAGGGTGAGCAGTACTTC. Translation gives CASSRGQGEQYF.

This chain uses TRBV7-2 with TRBJ2-5; TRBD2 matches at 8 bases. Per the germline V gene, CDR1 is SGHTA and CDR2 is FQGNSA. This CDR3 has 15 amino acids. Unmatched junction bases numbered 10, after V lost 5 bases and J lost 5 bases. CDR3 protein: CASSLGLAISETQYF. The CDR3 DNA is TGTGCCAGCAGCCTAGGACTAGCCATATCGGAGACCCAGTACTTC.

This chain links TRBV27 with TRBJ1-3; D may be TRBD1 (5 bases). Trimming removed 8 bases at V and 0 bases at J, with 20 bases between. The CDR3 extends over 17 amino acids. Germline assignment: CDR1 MNHEY and CDR2 SMNVEV (reference sequence). The CDR3 bases are TGTGCCAGCGGAGAGGTGGGGCGCGGGTTCTCTGGAAACACCATATATTTT. It codes for CASGEVGRGFSGNTIYF.

The CDR3 loop is CASSKDRQMNTEAFF. The DNA of the CDR3 is TGTGCCAGTAGTAAGGACAGACAGATGAACACTGAAGCTTTCTTT. This sequence joins TRBV19 and TRBJ1-1; D may be TRBD1 (6 bases). V dropped 4 bases and J dropped 0 bases, with 12 bases sitting between them. Germline V gene sequence: CDR1 LNHDA, CDR2 SQIVND (reference sequence). The CDR3 is 15 amino acids. Full variable domain (outside the CDR3, taken from reference TRBV19 and TRBJ1-1): DGGITQSPKYLFRKEGQNVTLSCEQNLNHDAMYWYRQDPGQGLRLIYYSQIVNDFQKGDIAEGYSVSREKKESFPLTVTSAQKNPTAFYLCASSKDRQMNTEAFFGQGTRLTVV.

The chain is built from TRBV2 and TRBJ1-1; a possible D gene is TRBD1 (5 bases). Germline V gene sequence: CDR1 SNHLY, CDR2 FYNNEI. This CDR3 has 14 amino acids. The V end was cut by 7 bases, the J end by 1 base, with 13 bases between. CDR3 in DNA: TGTGCCAGCAATGACAGAATGGGGAACACTGAAGCTTTCTTT. It translates to CASNDRMGNTEAFF.